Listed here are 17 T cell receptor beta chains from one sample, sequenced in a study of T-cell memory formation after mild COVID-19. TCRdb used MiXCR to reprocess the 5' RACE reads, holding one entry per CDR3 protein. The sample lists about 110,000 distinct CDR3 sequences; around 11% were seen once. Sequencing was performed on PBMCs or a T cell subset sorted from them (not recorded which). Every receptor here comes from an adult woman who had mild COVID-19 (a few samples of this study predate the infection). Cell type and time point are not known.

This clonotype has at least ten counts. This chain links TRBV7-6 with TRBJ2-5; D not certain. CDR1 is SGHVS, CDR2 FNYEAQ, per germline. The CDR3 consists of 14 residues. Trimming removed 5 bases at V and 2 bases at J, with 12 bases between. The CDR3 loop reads CASSLIPGQETQYF. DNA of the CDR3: TGTGCCAGCAGCCTAATCCCAGGACAAGAGACCCAGTACTTC.

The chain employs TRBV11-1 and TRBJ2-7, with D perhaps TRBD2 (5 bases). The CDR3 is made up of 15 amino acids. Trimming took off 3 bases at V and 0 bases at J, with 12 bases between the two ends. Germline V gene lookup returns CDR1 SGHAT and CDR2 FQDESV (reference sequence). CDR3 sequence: CASSFGTGSSYEQYF. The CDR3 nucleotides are TGTGCCAGCAGCTTTGGAACGGGAAGCTCCTACGAGCAGTACTTC.

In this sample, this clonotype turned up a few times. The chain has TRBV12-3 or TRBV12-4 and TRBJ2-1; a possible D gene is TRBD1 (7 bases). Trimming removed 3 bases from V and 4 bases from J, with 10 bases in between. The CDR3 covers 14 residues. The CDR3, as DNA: TGTGCCAGCAGTTTCCAGGGGGGATACAATGAGCAGTTCTTC. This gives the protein CASSFQGGYNEQFF.

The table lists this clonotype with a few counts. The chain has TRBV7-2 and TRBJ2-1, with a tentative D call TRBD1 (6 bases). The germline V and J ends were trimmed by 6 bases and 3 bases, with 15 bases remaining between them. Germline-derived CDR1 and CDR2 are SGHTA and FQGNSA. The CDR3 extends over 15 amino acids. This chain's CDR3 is CASRKTGFDYNEQFF. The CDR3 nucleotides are TGTGCCAGCAGAAAAACAGGGTTTGACTACAATGAGCAGTTCTTC.

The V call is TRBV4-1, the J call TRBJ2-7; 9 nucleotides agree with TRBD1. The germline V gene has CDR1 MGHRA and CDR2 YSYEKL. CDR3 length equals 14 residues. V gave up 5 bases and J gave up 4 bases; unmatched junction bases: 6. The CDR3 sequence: CASSTPGQGYEQYF. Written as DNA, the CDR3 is TGCGCCAGCAGCACTCCGGGACAGGGATACGAGCAGTACTTC.

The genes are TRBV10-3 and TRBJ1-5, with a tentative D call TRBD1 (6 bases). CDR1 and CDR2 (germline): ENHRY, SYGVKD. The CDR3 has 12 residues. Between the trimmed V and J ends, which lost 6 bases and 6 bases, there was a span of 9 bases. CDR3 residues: CAISTGSQPQHF. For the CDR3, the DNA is TGTGCCATCAGCACAGGGAGTCAGCCCCAGCATTTT.

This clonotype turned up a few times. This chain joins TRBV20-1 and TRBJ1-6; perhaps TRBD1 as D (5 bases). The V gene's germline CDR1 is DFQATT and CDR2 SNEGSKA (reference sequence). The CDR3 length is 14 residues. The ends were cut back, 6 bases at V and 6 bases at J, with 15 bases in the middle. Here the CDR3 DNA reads TGCAGTGCCACATGGGGGGAGGGTAATTCACCCCTCCACTTT. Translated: CSATWGEGNSPLHF.

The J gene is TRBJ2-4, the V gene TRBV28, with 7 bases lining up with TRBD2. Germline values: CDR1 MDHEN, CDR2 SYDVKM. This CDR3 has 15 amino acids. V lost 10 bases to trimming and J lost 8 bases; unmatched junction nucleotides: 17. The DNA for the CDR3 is TGTGCCATGGGCCCCGGGGGGTTCGGGTTTGACATTCAGTACTTC. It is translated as CAMGPGGFGFDIQYF.

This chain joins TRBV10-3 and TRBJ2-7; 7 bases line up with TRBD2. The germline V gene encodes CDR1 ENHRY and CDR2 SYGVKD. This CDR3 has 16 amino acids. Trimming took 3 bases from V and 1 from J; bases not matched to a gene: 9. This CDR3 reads CAISEPGRTSSYEQYF. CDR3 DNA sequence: TGTGCCATCAGTGAACCCGGGAGGACCTCTTCCTACGAGCAGTACTTC.

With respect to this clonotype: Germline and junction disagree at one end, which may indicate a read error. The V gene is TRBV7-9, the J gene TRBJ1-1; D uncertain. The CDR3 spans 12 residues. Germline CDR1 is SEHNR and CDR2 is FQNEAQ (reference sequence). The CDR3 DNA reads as TGTGCCAGAAGCTTAGGAGTGCCTGAAGCTTTCTTT. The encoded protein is CARSLGVPEAFF.

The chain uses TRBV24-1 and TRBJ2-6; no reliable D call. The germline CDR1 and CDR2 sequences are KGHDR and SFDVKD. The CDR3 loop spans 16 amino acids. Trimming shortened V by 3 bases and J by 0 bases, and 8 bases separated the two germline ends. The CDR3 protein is CATSDRISSGANVLTF. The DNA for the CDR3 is TGTGCCACCAGTGATCGGATTAGCTCTGGGGCCAACGTCCTGACTTTC.

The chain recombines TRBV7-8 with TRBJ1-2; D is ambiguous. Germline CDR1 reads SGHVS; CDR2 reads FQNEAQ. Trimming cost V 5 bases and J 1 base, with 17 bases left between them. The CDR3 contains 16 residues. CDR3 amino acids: CASSHLGDNLNYGYTF. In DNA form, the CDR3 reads TGTGCCAGCAGCCACTTGGGAGACAATCTTAACTATGGCTACACCTTC.

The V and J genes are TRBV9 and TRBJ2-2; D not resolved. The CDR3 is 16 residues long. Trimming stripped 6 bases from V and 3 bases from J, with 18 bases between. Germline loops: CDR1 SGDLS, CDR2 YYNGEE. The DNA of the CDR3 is TGTGCCAGCACCAAACACCCAGACACCTACACCGGGGAGCTGTTTTTT. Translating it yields CASTKHPDTYTGELFF.

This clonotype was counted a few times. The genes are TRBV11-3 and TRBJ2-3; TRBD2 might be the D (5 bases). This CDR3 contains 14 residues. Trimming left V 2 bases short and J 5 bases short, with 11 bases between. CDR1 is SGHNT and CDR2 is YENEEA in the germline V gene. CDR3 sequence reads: CASSLIPRGDTQYF. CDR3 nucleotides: TGTGCCAGCAGCTTAATCCCCCGGGGAGATACGCAGTATTTT.

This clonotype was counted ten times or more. In DNA form, the CDR3 reads TGTGCCAGCAGCCAAGATCTGGGGACCGGCACAGATACGCAGTATTTT. Protein product: CASSQDLGTGTDTQYF. The chain has TRBV3-1 and TRBJ2-3; D possibly uses TRBD1 or TRBD2 (5 bases each). This CDR3 region has 16 residues. The germline V and J ends were trimmed by 0 bases and 1 base, with 11 bases remaining between them. Germline V lookup: CDR1 LGHDT, CDR2 YNNKEL (reference sequence).

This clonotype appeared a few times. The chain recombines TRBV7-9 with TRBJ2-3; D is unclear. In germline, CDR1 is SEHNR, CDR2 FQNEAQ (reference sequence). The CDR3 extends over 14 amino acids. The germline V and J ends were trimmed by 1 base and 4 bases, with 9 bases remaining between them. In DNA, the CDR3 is TGTGCCAGCAGCTTAGAGGGCAGCCCAGATACGCAGTATTTT. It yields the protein CASSLEGSPDTQYF.

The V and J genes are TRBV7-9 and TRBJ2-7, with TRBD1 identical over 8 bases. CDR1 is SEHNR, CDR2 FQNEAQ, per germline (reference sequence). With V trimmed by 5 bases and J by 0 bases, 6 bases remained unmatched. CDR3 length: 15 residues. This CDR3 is CASSNTGGRSYEQYF. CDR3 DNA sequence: TGTGCCAGCAGCAATACAGGGGGTCGCTCCTACGAGCAGTACTTC. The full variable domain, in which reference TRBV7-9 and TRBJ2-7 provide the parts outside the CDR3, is DTGVSQNPRHKITKRGQNVTFRCDPISEHNRLYWYRQTLGQGPEFLTYFQNEAQLEKSRLLSDRFSAERPKGSFSTLEIQRTEQGDSAMYLCASSNTGGRSYEQYFGPGTRLTVT.